These T cell receptor beta chains were read from a single sample in a study of graft-versus-host responses after intestinal transplantation. Produced via immunoSEQ multiplex PCR; TCRdb's table is partial and in-frame only. The table records about 4,300 clones, more than 70% of them present only once. Source: ileum tissue, taken around 340 days after intestinal transplantation. Every receptor here comes from a human patient who received an intestinal transplant, so some T cells may come from the graft donor. CDR3s include the opening cysteine and the closing phenylalanine or tryptophan. D genes are given only for firm matches. Only part of the rows carry a size: once, few, many, or a class if the clone is expanded.

J,size,D,V,CDR3,DNA
TRBJ2-7,-,TRBD1,TRBV19,CASSIGQGLTYEQYF,TGTGCCAGTAGTATCGGACAGGGATTAACCTACGAGCAGTACTTC
TRBJ1-1,-,TRBD1,TRBV5-1,CASSFGDRMDWTEAFF,TGCGCCAGCAGCTTTGGGGACAGGATGGATTGGACTGAAGCTTTCTTT
TRBJ2-1,-,-,TRBV5-1,CASSLESGLYNEQFF,TGCGCCAGCAGCTTGGAGTCGGGACTCTACAATGAGCAGTTCTTC
TRBJ1-3,-,TRBD1,TRBV7-9,CASSLRDRVVGYEGNTIYF,TGTGCCAGCAGCCTCCGGGACAGGGTTGTGGGGTACGAGGGAAACACCATATATTTT
TRBJ2-5,-,-,TRBV28,CASRKPGSRSDF,TGTGCCAGCAGAAAGCCAGGGTCTAGGTCGGACTTC
TRBJ1-4,-,-,TRBV28,CASSFVGANEKLFF,TGTGCCAGCAGTTTCGTAGGGGCTAATGAAAAACTGTTTTTT
TRBJ2-7,-,TRBD1,TRBV2,CASLDRGHEQYF,TGTGCCAGCCTGGACAGGGGCCACGAGCAGTACTTC
TRBJ1-1,few,-,TRBV19,CASSILRDTEAFF,TGTGCCAGTAGTATCTTGCGGGACACTGAAGCTTTCTTT
TRBJ2-3,-,TRBD2,TRBV19,CASSTRRASGSTDTQYF,TGTGCCAGTAGTACCCGCCGGGCTAGCGGATCCACAGATACGCAGTATTTT
TRBJ2-3,-,-,TRBV5-6,CASSDGGYTDTQYF,TGTGCCAGCAGCGACGGGGGATACACAGATACGCAGTATTTT